These 13 T cell receptor beta chains were all obtained from the same sample, sequenced in a study of beta chain features in type 1 diabetes. Study results and limitations: Across all four CD4+ subsets, people with type 1 diabetes showed modestly shorter TCRB CDR3s.

Antigen specificity for these receptors is unknown. Reverse transcription of all isolated RNA meant that expressed TCRB transcripts were sequenced. Libraries were prepared by immunoSEQ multiplex PCR; TCRdb keeps only in-frame clonotypes and omits some of them. The sample includes hundreds of thousands of clones, about an eighth of them seen just once. Material for sequencing was naive CD4+ T cells from blood. The receptors originated from a man younger than 35 with type 1 diabetes.

V gene TRBV18 combines with J gene TRBJ1-5; the match to TRBD1 covers 7 bases. Germline-derived CDR1 and CDR2 are KGHSH and LQKENI. Unmatched junction bases numbered 5, after V lost 1 base and J lost 2 bases. This CDR3 contains 16 residues. The CDR3 region is CASSPQGAVGNQPQHF. The CDR3 DNA reads as TGTGCCAGCTCACCACAGGGGGCGGTCGGCAATCAGCCCCAGCATTTT.

J is TRBJ1-5 and V is TRBV30; weak D call: TRBD1 (5 bases). Trimming took 4 bases from V and 0 from J, leaving 10 bases between them. The CDR3 spans 14 residues. Germline CDR1 reads GTSNPN; CDR2 reads SVGIG (reference sequence). CDR3 in amino acids: CAWNIGTSNQPQHF. CDR3 coding DNA: TGTGCCTGGAATATCGGGACTAGCAATCAGCCCCAGCATTTT.

The chain couples TRBV4-1 to TRBJ2-1; D not certain. Germline-derived CDR1 and CDR2 are MGHRA and YSYEKL. The germline V and J ends were trimmed by 0 bases and 8 bases, with 14 bases remaining between them. The CDR3 is 15 amino acids. This CDR3 reads CASSQEGLVTYEQFF. The CDR3 region has the DNA TGCGCCAGCAGCCAAGAGGGCCTAGTAACCTATGAGCAGTTCTTC.

The chain recombines TRBV7-8 with TRBJ1-5; D is uncertain. Trimming took 5 bases from V and 0 from J, leaving 11 bases between them. CDR3 size: 15 residues. Germline V gene lookup returns CDR1 SGHVS and CDR2 FQNEAQ. CDR3 bases: TGTGCCAGCAGCCCCATGGAAGCTAGCAATCAGCCCCAGCATTTT. It encodes CASSPMEASNQPQHF. The full variable domain, with the rest looked up from reference TRBV7-8 and TRBJ1-5, is GAGVSQSPRYKVAKRGQDVALRCDPISGHVSLFWYQQALGQGPEFLTYFQNEAQLDKSGLPSDRFFAERPEGSVSTLKIQRTQQEDSAVYLCASSPMEASNQPQHFGDGTRLSIL.

This clone was detected a few times. V and J are TRBV4-2 and TRBJ2-3, with D possibly matching TRBD2 (7 bases). V lost 1 base to trimming and J lost 4 bases, with 15 bases between them. The V gene's germline CDR1 is LGHNA and CDR2 YNFKEQ. CDR3 length: 16 residues. In DNA, the CDR3 is TGTGCCAGCAGCCAAGGGATGAGGGGGGGCCCAGATACGCAGTATTTT. This translates into CASSQGMRGGPDTQYF.

The chain uses TRBV18 and TRBJ2-7; D unresolved. CDR3 length: 13 residues. Germline V lookup: CDR1 KGHSH, CDR2 LQKENI. V lost 2 bases and J 1 base, leaving 6 bases between the germline ends. The CDR3 DNA is TGTGCCAGCTCACCAGCAACTTCCTACGAGCAGTACTTC. The encoded protein is CASSPATSYEQYF.

This clone has a handful of counts. The J gene is TRBJ1-3, the V gene TRBV30, with D maybe TRBD1 (6 bases). The CDR3 is made up of 15 amino acids. Germline V gene lookup returns CDR1 GTSNPN and CDR2 SVGIG (reference sequence). V was shortened by 4 bases and J by 4 bases, with 17 bases between the two germline ends. CDR3 in amino acids: CAWTPTGGGGNTIYF. The DNA for the CDR3 is TGTGCCTGGACCCCAACGGGGGGCGGGGGAAACACCATATATTTT.

This clone has just a few counts. The rearrangement links TRBV9 to TRBJ1-4, with 8 bases lining up with TRBD1. The CDR3 consists of 14 residues. Germline V gene sequence: CDR1 SGDLS, CDR2 YYNGEE. With V trimmed by 3 bases and J by 8 bases, 6 bases remained unmatched. The CDR3 is CASSAGQGGEKLFF. In DNA, the CDR3 is TGTGCCAGCAGCGCCGGACAGGGAGGGGAAAAACTGTTTTTT. Looking up the rest from reference TRBV9 and TRBJ1-4 gives the full variable domain: DSGVTQTPKHLITATGQRVTLRCSPRSGDLSVYWYQQSLDQGLQFLIQYYNGEERAKGNILERFSAQQFPDLHSELNLSSLELGDSALYFCASSAGQGGEKLFFGSGTQLSVL.

This clone was recorded a few times. The sample carries other DNA sequences with the same CDR3. The chain is built from TRBV30 and TRBJ2-6; D is ambiguous. Per the germline V gene, CDR1 is GTSNPN and CDR2 is SVGIG (reference sequence). The CDR3 has 13 residues. V gave up 7 bases and J gave up 0 bases, with 7 bases separating them. The CDR3 is CASNPSGANVLTF. DNA of the CDR3: TGTGCCTCTAATCCCTCTGGGGCCAACGTCCTGACTTTC.

V and J are TRBV29-1 and TRBJ2-1; TRBD2 aligns across 7 bases. CDR1 is SQVTM, CDR2 ANQGSEA, per germline. The CDR3 length is 14 residues. With V trimmed by 4 bases and J by 5 bases, 8 bases remained unmatched. CDR3 in amino acids: CSVGEGLSDNEQFF. DNA of the CDR3: TGCAGCGTTGGGGAGGGCCTTTCCGACAATGAGCAGTTCTTC.

The CDR3 reads CASSQDYGGTDTQYF. CDR3 in DNA: TGTGCCAGCAGCCAAGATTATGGAGGCACAGATACGCAGTATTTT. This sequence joins TRBV14 and TRBJ2-3; D gene unclear. This CDR3 spans 15 amino acids. Germline CDR1 is SGHDN and CDR2 is FVKESK. The germline V and J ends were trimmed by 0 bases and 1 base, with 8 bases remaining between them.

V is TRBV7-6 and J is TRBJ2-7; D gene ambiguous. Germline assignment: CDR1 SGHVS and CDR2 FNYEAQ. The V end lost 5 bases, the J end lost 4 bases, and 18 bases lay between the germline ends. CDR3 length: 15 amino acids. The CDR3 DNA follows: TGTGCCAGCAGCCCCGTTACGCGGAAGTGGTACGAGCAGTACTTC. The encoded protein is CASSPVTRKWYEQYF.

This chain links TRBV30 with TRBJ1-1; 9 nucleotides align to TRBD1. Germline V CDR1 and CDR2: GTSNPN, SVGIG (reference sequence). V shed 3 bases and J 6 bases; nucleotides not matched to a gene: 2. The CDR3 spans 12 residues. In nucleotides, the CDR3 is TGTGCCTGGAGCCGGGACAGGGCTGAAGCTTTCTTT. Its protein is CAWSRDRAEAFF.